The 21 T cell receptor beta chains below come from one sample, sequenced in a study of shared T cell receptors in the human thymus. Only in-frame clones appear in the TCRdb table, and some are missing; sequencing was by immunoSEQ multiplex PCR. This sample has over 350,000 clones, with 95% found just once. The sample consisted of thymocytes. The source is a human donor.

The rearrangement joins TRBV28 to TRBJ1-1; 8 bases fit TRBD1. CDR1 and CDR2 from the germline V gene are MDHEN and SYDVKM. V trimming: 2 bases; J trimming: 3 bases; junction bases outside the gene matches: 5. The CDR3 extends over 15 amino acids. The CDR3 DNA sequence: TGTGCCAGCAGTTTACAGGGGGCTTTTGACACTGAAGCTTTCTTT. Protein sequence: CASSLQGAFDTEAFF.

V and J are TRBV11-3 and TRBJ2-2; TRBD2 matches at 7 bases. V dropped 5 bases and J dropped 0; count of bases not matched to a gene: 6. CDR3 length: 16 amino acids. Germline CDR1 SGHNT, CDR2 YENEEA. Here the CDR3 DNA reads TGTGCCAGCAGCCACCTAGCGGTAACGAACACCGGGGAGCTGTTTTTT. This sequence encodes CASSHLAVTNTGELFF.

The J gene is TRBJ1-1, the V gene TRBV20-1; no reliable D call. Germline V gene data show CDR1 as DFQATT and CDR2 as SNEGSKA (reference sequence). This CDR3 has 10 residues. Trimming took off 0 bases at V and 8 bases at J, with 4 bases between the two ends. CDR3 sequence reads: CSARDEEAFF. In DNA, the CDR3 is TGCAGTGCTAGAGATGAAGAAGCTTTCTTT.

The chain employs TRBV11-2 and TRBJ2-5; D not certain. Germline CDR1 and CDR2: SGHAT and FQNNGV. Between the trimmed V and J ends, which lost 1 base and 3 bases, there was a span of 9 bases. The CDR3 consists of 14 residues. The CDR3 sequence: CASSLGGVEETQYF. CDR3 nucleotides: TGTGCCAGCAGCTTAGGGGGTGTCGAAGAGACCCAGTACTTC.

The chain joins TRBV20-1 to TRBJ2-7, with D perhaps being TRBD1 or TRBD2 (5 bases each). The CDR3 spans 11 residues. Germline V lookup: CDR1 DFQATT, CDR2 SNEGSKA (reference sequence). The V end was cut by 3 bases, the J end by 3 bases, with 6 bases between. CDR3 region: CSARRGYEQYF. For the CDR3, the DNA is TGCAGTGCTAGGAGGGGCTACGAGCAGTACTTC.

V usage is TRBV19 and J usage is TRBJ1-2; the D is unclear. Germline V gene data show CDR1 as LNHDA and CDR2 as SQIVND (reference sequence). Trimming pared 6 bases from V and 4 bases from J, leaving 12 bases between. The CDR3 totals 13 residues. Here the CDR3 reads CASSPMTIYGYTF. The CDR3 DNA reads as TGTGCCAGTAGCCCAATGACAATCTATGGCTACACCTTC.

The chain combines TRBV4-1 with TRBJ2-7; 8 bases map to TRBD1. The CDR3 length is 15 residues. The V and J ends lost 1 base and 4 bases, in that order; junction bases with no gene match: 6. CDR1 and CDR2 from the germline V gene are MGHRA and YSYEKL. This CDR3 is CASSQATGGPYEQYF. The CDR3 coding sequence is TGCGCCAGCAGCCAAGCCACAGGGGGACCTTACGAGCAGTACTTC.

The V gene is TRBV29-1, the J gene TRBJ2-7, with a tentative D call TRBD2 (6 bases). Looked up from germline, CDR1 is SQVTM and CDR2 is ANQGSEA. With 4 bases removed from V and 0 bases from J, the gap between germline ends came to 28 bases. The CDR3 runs 19 residues. The DNA of the CDR3 is TGCAGCGTTGGAGCGGCCGGGGGAAAAGGATCGGGGCGCTCCTACGAGCAGTACTTC. Amino acids: CSVGAAGGKGSGRSYEQYF.

This chain links TRBV4-1 with TRBJ2-3; 9 nucleotides agree with TRBD2. This CDR3 spans 19 amino acids. V trimming: 3 bases; J trimming: 1 base; junction bases outside the gene matches: 14. Germline CDR1 MGHRA, CDR2 YSYEKL. CDR3 in amino acids: CASSQSRLAGVIRTDTQYF. The CDR3, as DNA: TGCGCCAGCAGCCAGTCAAGGTTAGCGGGAGTAATCCGCACAGATACGCAGTATTTT.

The chain recombines TRBV29-1 with TRBJ2-2; 11 nucleotides match TRBD2. The trim removed 3 bases at V and 7 bases at J, leaving 7 bases unmatched. Per the germline V gene, CDR1 is SQVTM and CDR2 is ANQGSEA. The CDR3 consists of 15 residues. The CDR3 nucleotides read TGCAGCGTTGAGGATAGCGGGAGGGCCGTCGGGGAGCTGTTTTTT. Its translation: CSVEDSGRAVGELFF.

The rearrangement uses TRBV27 and TRBJ2-5; D is possibly TRBD1 or TRBD2 (5 bases each). The assigned J gene may be wrong: the sequence end matches TRBJ2-7 better. CDR1 and CDR2 from the germline V gene are MNHEY and SMNVEV (reference sequence). CDR3 size: 15 residues. The CDR3: CASRLRGTSYYEQYF. The DNA of the CDR3 is TGTGCCAGCCGCTTACGAGGGACGTCGTACTACGAGCAGTACTTC.

The genes are TRBV7-2 and TRBJ1-2, with D possibly being TRBD1 (6 bases). Trimming removed 3 bases from V and 8 bases from J, with 10 bases in between. Germline values: CDR1 SGHTA, CDR2 FQGNSA. The CDR3 loop spans 12 amino acids. The CDR3 nucleotides read TGTGCCAGCAGCTTCAGGGGCCGGGGCTACACCTTC. Its translation is CASSFRGRGYTF.

The genes are TRBV6-6 and TRBJ2-7; a possible D gene is TRBD2 (6 bases). Germline values: CDR1 MNHNY, CDR2 SVGAGI (reference sequence). This CDR3 spans 14 amino acids. V was pared by 6 bases and J by 4 bases, with 16 bases between. The chain's CDR3 is CASSPLPSEYEQYF. The DNA of the CDR3 is TGTGCCAGCAGCCCCCTGCCTAGCGAGTACGAGCAGTACTTC.

A single count supports this clone. This chain joins TRBV2 and TRBJ2-1, with TRBD1 matching over 9 bases. Losses at the gene ends were 10 bases for V and 8 bases for J; bases not matched to a gene: 6. The CDR3 spans 12 residues. Germline V gene data show CDR1 as SNHLY and CDR2 as FYNNEI. CDR3 sequence (DNA): TGTGCCAACGGACAGGGGATCGATGAGCAGTTCTTC. It translates to CANGQGIDEQFF.

The CDR3 bases are TGTGCCTGGAGCACCCCCGGGCAGGGAAGGAAAAACACCATATATTTT. It is translated as CAWSTPGQGRKNTIYF. The J gene is TRBJ1-3, the V gene TRBV30; a weak D match, TRBD1 (5 bases). Trimming cost V 3 bases and J 6 bases, with 21 bases left between them. CDR1 is GTSNPN, CDR2 SVGIG, per germline (reference sequence). There are 16 residues in the CDR3.

Here the CDR3 DNA reads TGTGCCAGTAGTATGACGAGGGGGTCTAACTATGGCTACACCTTC. It translates to CASSMTRGSNYGYTF. The chain recombines TRBV19 with TRBJ1-2; tentatively, D is TRBD1 (6 bases). CDR3 length: 15 amino acids. Deletions cut 3 bases from V and 0 bases from J, with 11 bases between. The germline V gene has CDR1 LNHDA and CDR2 SQIVND (reference sequence).

This chain uses TRBV28 with TRBJ2-7; no firm D call. The CDR3 spans 13 residues. Germline CDR1 and CDR2: MDHEN and SYDVKM. Trimming shortened V by 1 base and J by 6 bases, and 10 bases separated the two germline ends. The CDR3: CASSLSYDSEQYF. CDR3 nucleotide sequence: TGTGCCAGCAGTTTATCCTACGATAGCGAGCAGTACTTC.

V usage is TRBV6-1 and J usage is TRBJ1-1; possibly TRBD1 for D (5 bases). Germline V CDR1 and CDR2: MNHNS, SASEGT. V gave up 7 bases and J gave up 5 bases, with 14 bases separating them. The CDR3 consists of 13 residues. CDR3 loop: CASTIRQRTEAFF. The CDR3 DNA reads as TGTGCCAGCACCATCCGACAGAGGACTGAAGCTTTCTTT.

The genes are TRBV2 and TRBJ2-5; D uncertain. The CDR3 spans 13 residues. Trimming stripped 8 bases from V and 6 bases from J, with 16 bases between. The germline V gene has CDR1 SNHLY and CDR2 FYNNEI. The CDR3 nucleotides are TGTGCCAGCCCCGTAGAGCGCGGAAAGACCCAGTACTTC. Translated: CASPVERGKTQYF. The complete variable domain, with remaining parts taken from reference TRBV2 and TRBJ2-5, reads EPEVTQTPSHQVTQMGQEVILRCVPISNHLYFYWYRQILGQKVEFLVSFYNNEISEKSEIFDDQFSVERPDGSNFTLKIRSTKLEDSAMYFCASPVERGKTQYFGPGTRLLVL.

The J gene is TRBJ2-2, the V gene TRBV14; a possible D gene is TRBD1 (6 bases). CDR1 SGHDN and CDR2 FVKESK come from the germline V gene. Between the trimmed V and J ends, which lost 1 base and 7 bases, there was a span of 16 bases. This CDR3 is built from 16 residues. In DNA form, the CDR3 reads TGTGCCAGCAGCCAAGGAGGACCAGGCAGGGGCGGGGAGCTGTTTTTT. Amino acid sequence: CASSQGGPGRGGELFF.

The chain recombines TRBV14 with TRBJ1-2; TRBD1 is a possible D gene (6 bases). V lost 4 bases and J lost 4, with 16 bases in between. Germline V gene data show CDR1 as SGHDN and CDR2 as FVKESK. This CDR3 is 15 amino acids long. The CDR3 region has the DNA TGTGCCAGCAGCCGGGGGCGGGAGTCTGGCTATGGCTACACCTTC. As protein: CASSRGRESGYGYTF.